This TCR beta chain came from a study of identical twins. TCRdb used MiXCR to reprocess the 5' RACE reads, holding one entry per CDR3 protein. This sample has fewer than 250,000 distinct CDR3 sequences, with roughly 7% found just once. V was pared by 4 bases and J by 5 bases, with 9 bases between. Germline V gene sequence: CDR1 SGHVS, CDR2 FNYEAQ. The CDR3 contains 13 residues. Study-level points and caveats: Modelling underestimated the level of out-of-frame TCR alpha sharing observed in monozygotic twins. Abundant beta clonotypes from cord blood had fewer insertions, unlike memory repertoires, which showed none.

For this clonotype: Antigen specificity is unknown.

This same sample was also part of a study on yellow fever vaccine responses in identical twins.

The TCR comes from a woman younger than 30 in good health. The V call is TRBV7-6, the J call TRBJ2-1, with a possible D match to TRBD2 (5 bases). The sample was memory (CD45RO+) T cells sorted from blood. The CDR3 spells CASSWAGNNEQFF. CDR3 DNA: TGTGCCAGCAGCTGGGCGGGTAACAATGAGCAGTTCTTC.